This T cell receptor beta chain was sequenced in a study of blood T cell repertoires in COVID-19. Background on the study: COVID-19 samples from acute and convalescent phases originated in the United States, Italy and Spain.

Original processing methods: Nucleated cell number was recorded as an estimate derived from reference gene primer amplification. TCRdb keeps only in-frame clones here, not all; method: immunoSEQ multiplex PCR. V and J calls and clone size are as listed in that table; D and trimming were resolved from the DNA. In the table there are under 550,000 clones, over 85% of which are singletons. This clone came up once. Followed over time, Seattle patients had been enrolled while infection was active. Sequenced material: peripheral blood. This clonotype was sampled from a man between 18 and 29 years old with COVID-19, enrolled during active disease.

In DNA, the CDR3 is TGTGCCAGCGGCCTAGCCTCCTACAATGAGCAGTTCTTC. Protein product: CASGLASYNEQFF. This chain uses TRBV2 with TRBJ2-1; weak D call: TRBD2 (5 bases). V dropped 8 bases and J dropped 0 bases, with 8 bases sitting between them. CDR1 SNHLY and CDR2 FYNNEI come from the germline V gene. The CDR3 has 13 amino acids.